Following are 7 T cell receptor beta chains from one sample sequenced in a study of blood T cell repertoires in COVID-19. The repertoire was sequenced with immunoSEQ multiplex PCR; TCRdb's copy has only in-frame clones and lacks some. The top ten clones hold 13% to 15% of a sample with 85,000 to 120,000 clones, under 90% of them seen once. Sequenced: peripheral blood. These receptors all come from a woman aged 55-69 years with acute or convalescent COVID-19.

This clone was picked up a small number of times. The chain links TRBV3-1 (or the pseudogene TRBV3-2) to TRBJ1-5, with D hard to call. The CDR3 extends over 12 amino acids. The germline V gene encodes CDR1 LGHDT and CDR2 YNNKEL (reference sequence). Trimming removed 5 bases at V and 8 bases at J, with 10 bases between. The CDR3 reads CASSGPGEPQHF. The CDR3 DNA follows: TGTGCCAGCAGCGGCCCCGGGGAGCCCCAGCATTTT.

CDR3 bases: TGTGCCTGGAGTGAGGGGGAGAACACTGAAGCTTTCTTT. Translating gives CAWSEGENTEAFF. This chain links TRBV30 with TRBJ1-1; possibly TRBD1 for D (6 bases). The CDR3 contains 13 residues. V lost 1 base and J 1 base, leaving 7 bases between the germline ends. CDR1 is GTSNPN, CDR2 SVGIG, per germline (reference sequence).

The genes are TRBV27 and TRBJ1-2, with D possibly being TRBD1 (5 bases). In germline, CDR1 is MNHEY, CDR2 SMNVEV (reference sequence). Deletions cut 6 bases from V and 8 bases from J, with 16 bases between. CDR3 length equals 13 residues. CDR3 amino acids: CASSRDGGRGYTF. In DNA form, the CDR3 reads TGTGCCAGCAGCCGGGACGGGGGTAGAGGCTACACCTTC.

CDR3 sequence (DNA): TGCAGCGTTGAACTGCTAGCGAGACAAGAGACCCAGTACTTC. Translated: CSVELLARQETQYF. V is TRBV29-1 and J is TRBJ2-5; a possible D gene is TRBD2 (6 bases). Looked up from germline, CDR1 is SQVTM and CDR2 is ANQGSEA. Trimming removed 2 bases from V and 2 bases from J, with 12 bases in between. This CDR3 is built from 14 residues.

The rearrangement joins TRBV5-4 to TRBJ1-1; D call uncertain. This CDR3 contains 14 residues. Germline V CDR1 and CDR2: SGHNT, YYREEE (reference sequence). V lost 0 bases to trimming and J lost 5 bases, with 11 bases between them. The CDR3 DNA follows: TGTGCCAGCAGCTTGGGCGGAGAAAGAACTGAAGCTTTCTTT. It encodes CASSLGGERTEAFF.

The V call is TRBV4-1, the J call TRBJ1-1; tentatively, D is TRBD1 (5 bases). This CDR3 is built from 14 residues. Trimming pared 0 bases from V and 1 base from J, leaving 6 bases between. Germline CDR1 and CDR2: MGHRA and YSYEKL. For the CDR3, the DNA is TGCGCCAGCAGCCAAGATGGACAGAACACTGAAGCTTTCTTT. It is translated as CASSQDGQNTEAFF.

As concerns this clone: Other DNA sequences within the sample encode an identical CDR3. The CDR3 coding sequence is TGTGCCAGCAGCTTATCCGGGACGAACACCGGGGAGCTGTTTTTT. Encoded protein: CASSLSGTNTGELFF. This chain links TRBV11-3 with TRBJ2-2; D possibly corresponds to TRBD2 (5 bases). This CDR3 contains 15 residues. Between the trimmed V and J ends, which lost 2 bases and 0 bases, there was a span of 7 bases. CDR1 and CDR2 from the germline V gene are SGHNT and YENEEA.